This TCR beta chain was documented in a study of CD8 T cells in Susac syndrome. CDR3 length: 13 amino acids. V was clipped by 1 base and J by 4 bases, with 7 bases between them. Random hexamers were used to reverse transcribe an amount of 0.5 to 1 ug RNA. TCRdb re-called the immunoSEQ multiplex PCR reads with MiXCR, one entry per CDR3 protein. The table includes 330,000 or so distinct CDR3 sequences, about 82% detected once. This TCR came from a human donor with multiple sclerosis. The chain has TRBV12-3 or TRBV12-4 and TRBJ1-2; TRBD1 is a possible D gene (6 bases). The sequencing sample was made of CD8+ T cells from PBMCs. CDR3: CASSLETGYGYTF. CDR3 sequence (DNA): TGTGCCAGCAGTTTAGAGACAGGCTATGGCTACACCTTC.